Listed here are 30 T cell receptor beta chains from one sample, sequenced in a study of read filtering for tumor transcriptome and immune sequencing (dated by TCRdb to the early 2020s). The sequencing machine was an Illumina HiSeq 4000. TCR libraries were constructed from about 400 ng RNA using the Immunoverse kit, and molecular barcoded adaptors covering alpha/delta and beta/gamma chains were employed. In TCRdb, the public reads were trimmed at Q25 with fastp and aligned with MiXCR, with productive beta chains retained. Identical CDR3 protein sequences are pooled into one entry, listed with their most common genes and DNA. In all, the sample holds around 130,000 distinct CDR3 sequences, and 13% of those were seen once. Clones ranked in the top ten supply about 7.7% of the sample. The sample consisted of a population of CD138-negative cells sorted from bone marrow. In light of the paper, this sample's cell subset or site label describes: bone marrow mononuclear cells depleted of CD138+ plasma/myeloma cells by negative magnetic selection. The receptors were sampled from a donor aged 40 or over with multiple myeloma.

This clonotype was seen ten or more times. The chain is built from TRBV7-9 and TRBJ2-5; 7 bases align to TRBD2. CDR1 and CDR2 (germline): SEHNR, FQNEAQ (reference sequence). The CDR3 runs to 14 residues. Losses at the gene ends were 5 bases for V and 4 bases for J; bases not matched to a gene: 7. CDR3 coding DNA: TGTGCCAGCAGCCAATCGGGAGGCGGAGAGACCCAGTACTTC. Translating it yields CASSQSGGGETQYF. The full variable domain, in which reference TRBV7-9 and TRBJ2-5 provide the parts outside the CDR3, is DTGVSQNPRHKITKRGQNVTFRCDPISEHNRLYWYRQTLGQGPEFLTYFQNEAQLEKSRLLSDRFSAERPKGSFSTLEIQRTEQGDSAMYLCASSQSGGGETQYFGPGTRLLVL.

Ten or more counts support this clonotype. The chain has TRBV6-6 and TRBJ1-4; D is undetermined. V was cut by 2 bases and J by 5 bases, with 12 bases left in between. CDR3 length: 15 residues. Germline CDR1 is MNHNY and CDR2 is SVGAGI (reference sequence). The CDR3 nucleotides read TGTGCCAGCAGTTACGAGGCCGAAAACAATGAAAAACTGTTTTTT. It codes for CASSYEAENNEKLFF.

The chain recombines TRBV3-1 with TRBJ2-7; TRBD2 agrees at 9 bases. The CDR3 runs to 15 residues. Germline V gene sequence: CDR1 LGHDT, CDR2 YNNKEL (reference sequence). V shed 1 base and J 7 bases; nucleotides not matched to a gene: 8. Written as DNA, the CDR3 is TGTGCCAGCAGCCAAGGGCTAGCGGGAACACGGGAGCAGTACTTC. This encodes CASSQGLAGTREQYF.

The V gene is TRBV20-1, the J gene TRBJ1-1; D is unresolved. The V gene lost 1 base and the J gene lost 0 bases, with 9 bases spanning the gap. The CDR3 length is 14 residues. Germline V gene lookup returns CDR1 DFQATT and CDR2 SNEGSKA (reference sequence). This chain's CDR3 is CSARGLAMNTEAFF. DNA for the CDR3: TGCAGTGCTAGAGGTTTAGCAATGAACACTGAAGCTTTCTTT.

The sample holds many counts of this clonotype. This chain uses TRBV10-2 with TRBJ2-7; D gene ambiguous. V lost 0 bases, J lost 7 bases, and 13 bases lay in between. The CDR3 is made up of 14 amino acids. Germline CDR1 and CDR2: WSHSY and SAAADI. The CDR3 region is CASSESDPPPEQYF. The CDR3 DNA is TGCGCCAGCAGTGAGTCGGACCCGCCCCCGGAGCAGTACTTC.

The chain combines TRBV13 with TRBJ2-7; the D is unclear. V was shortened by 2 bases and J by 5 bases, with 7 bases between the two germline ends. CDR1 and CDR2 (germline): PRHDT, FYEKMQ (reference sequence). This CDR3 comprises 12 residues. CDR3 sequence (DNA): TGTGCCAGCAGCTTAAGTCGGGACGAGCAGTACTTC. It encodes CASSLSRDEQYF.

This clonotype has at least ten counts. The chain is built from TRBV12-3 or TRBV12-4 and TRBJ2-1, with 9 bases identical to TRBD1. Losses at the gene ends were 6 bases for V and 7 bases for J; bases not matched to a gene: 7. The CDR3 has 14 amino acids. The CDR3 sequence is CASRPGQGLNEQFF. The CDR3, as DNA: TGTGCCAGCAGGCCGGGACAGGGTTTGAATGAGCAGTTCTTC.

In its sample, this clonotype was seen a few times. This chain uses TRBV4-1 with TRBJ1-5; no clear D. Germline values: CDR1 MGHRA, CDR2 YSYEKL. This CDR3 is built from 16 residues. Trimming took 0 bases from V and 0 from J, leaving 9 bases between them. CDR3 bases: TGCGCCAGCAGCCAAGAAGAAGGGATTAGCAATCAGCCCCAGCATTTT. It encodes CASSQEEGISNQPQHF.

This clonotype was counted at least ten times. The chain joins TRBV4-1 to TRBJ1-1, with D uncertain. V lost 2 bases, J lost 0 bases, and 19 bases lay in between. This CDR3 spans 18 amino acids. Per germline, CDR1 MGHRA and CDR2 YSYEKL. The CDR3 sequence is CASSQLPLTAGMNTEAFF. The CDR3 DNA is TGCGCCAGCAGCCAACTTCCCTTAACGGCGGGGATGAACACTGAAGCTTTCTTT.

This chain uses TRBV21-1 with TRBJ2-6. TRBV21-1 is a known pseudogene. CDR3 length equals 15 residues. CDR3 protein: CASSKPYSGANVLTF. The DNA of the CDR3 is TGTGCCAGCAGCAAACCATACTCTGGGGCCAACGTCCTGACTTTC.

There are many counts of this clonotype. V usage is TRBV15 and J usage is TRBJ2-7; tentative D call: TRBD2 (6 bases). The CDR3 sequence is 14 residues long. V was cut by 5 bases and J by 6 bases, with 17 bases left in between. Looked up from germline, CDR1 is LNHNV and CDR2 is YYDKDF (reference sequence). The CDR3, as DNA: TGTGCCACCAGCGTGGGGACTGCTAGAGGCGAGCAGTACTTC. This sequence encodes CATSVGTARGEQYF.

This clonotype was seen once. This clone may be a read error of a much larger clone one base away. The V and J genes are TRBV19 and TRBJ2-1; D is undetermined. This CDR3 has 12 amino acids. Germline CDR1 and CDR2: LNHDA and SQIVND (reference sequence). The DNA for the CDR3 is TGTACCAGTAGTTCCCCTCGGAATGAGCAGTTCTTC. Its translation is CTSSSPRNEQFF.

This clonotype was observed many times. The CDR3 sequence: CASSHLGSNTEAFF. The CDR3 nucleotides are TGCGCCAGCAGCCATCTGGGGTCGAACACTGAAGCTTTCTTT. The chain recombines TRBV4-1 with TRBJ1-1; D remains ambiguous. Trimming left V 3 bases short and J 1 base short, with 9 bases between. CDR1 is MGHRA and CDR2 is YSYEKL in the germline V gene. The CDR3 spans 14 residues.

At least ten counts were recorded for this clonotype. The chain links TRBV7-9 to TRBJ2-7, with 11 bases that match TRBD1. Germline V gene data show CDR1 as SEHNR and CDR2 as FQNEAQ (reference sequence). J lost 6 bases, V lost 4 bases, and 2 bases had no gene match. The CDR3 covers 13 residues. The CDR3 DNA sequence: TGTGCCAGCAGCTCGGACAGGGGGCTCGAGCAGTACTTC. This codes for CASSSDRGLEQYF.

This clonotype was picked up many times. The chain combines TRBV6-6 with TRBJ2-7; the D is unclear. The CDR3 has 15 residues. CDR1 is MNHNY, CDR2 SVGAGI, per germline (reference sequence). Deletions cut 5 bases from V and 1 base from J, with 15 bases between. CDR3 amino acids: CASSPPGSPSYEQYF. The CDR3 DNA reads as TGTGCCAGCAGTCCCCCCGGGTCGCCGTCCTACGAGCAGTACTTC.

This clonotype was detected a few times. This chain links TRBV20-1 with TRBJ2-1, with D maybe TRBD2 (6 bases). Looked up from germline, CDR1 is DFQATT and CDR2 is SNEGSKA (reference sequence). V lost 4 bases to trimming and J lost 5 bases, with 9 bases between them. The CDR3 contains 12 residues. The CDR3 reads CSATGVNNEQFF. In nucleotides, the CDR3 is TGCAGTGCTACGGGAGTTAACAATGAGCAGTTCTTC.

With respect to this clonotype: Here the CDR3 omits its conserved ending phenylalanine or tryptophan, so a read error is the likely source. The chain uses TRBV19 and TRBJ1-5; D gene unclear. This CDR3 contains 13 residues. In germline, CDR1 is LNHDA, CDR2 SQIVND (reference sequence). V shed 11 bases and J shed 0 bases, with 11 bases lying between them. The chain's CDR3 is CAAGPNSNQPQHL. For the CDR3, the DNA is TGTGCCGCGGGCCCGAATAGCAATCAGCCCCAGCATTTA.

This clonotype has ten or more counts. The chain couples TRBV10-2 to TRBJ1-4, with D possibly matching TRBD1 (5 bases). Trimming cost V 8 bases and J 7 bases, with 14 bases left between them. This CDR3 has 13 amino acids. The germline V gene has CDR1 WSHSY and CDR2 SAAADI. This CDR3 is CASWTGGIEKLFF. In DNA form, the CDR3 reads TGCGCCAGCTGGACCGGGGGGATTGAAAAACTGTTTTTT.

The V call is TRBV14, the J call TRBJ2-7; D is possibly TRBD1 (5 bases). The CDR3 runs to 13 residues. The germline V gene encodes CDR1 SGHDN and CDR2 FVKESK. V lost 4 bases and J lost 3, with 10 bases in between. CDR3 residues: CASSPRTYYEQYF. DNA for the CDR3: TGTGCCAGCAGCCCCCGGACATACTACGAGCAGTACTTC.

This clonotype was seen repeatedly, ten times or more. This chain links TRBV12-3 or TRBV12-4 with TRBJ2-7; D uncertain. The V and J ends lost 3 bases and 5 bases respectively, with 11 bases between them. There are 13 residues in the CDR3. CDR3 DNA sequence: TGTGCCAGCAGTTTCTATATAGGGAACGAGCAGTACTTC. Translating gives CASSFYIGNEQYF.

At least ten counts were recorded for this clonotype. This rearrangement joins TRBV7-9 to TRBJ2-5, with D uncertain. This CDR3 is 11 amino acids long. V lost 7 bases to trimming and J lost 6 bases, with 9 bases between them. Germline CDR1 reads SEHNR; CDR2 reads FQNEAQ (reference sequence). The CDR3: CASKLEKTQYF. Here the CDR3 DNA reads TGTGCCAGCAAGCTCGAGAAGACCCAGTACTTC.

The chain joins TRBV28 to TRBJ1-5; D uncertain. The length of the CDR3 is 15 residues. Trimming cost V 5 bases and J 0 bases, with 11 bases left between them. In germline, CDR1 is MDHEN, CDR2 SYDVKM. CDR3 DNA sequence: TGTGCCAGCAGTCATGGTGACGGTAGCAATCAGCCCCAGCATTTT. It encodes CASSHGDGSNQPQHF.

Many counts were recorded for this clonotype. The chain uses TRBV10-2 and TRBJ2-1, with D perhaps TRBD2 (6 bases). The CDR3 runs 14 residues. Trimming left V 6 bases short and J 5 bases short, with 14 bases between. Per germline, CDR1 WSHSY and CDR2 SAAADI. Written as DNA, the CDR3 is TGCGCCAGCAGACACGGGGGAAGAGACAATGAGCAGTTCTTC. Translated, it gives CASRHGGRDNEQFF.

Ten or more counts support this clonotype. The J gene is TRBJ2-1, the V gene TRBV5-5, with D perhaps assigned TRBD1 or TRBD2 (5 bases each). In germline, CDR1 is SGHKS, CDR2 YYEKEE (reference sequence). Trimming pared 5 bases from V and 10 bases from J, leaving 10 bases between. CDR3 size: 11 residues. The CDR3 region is CASSLGTEQFF. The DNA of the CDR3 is TGTGCCAGCAGTTTAGGGACGGAGCAGTTCTTC.

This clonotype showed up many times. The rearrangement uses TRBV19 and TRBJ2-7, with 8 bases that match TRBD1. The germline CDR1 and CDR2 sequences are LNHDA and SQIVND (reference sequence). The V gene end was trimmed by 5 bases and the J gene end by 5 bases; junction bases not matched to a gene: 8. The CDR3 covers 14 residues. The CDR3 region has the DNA TGTGCCAGTAGTCTAAGGACAGGGAAGGACGAGCAGTACTTC. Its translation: CASSLRTGKDEQYF. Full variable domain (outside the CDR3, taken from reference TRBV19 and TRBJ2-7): DGGITQSPKYLFRKEGQNVTLSCEQNLNHDAMYWYRQDPGQGLRLIYYSQIVNDFQKGDIAEGYSVSREKKESFPLTVTSAQKNPTAFYLCASSLRTGKDEQYFGPGTRLTVT.

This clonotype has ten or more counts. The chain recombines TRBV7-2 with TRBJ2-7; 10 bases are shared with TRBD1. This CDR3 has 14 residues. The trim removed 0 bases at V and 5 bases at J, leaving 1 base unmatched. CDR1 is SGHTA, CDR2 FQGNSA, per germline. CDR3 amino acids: CASSLAGTGDEQYF. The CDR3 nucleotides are TGTGCCAGCAGCTTAGCGGGGACAGGGGACGAGCAGTACTTC.

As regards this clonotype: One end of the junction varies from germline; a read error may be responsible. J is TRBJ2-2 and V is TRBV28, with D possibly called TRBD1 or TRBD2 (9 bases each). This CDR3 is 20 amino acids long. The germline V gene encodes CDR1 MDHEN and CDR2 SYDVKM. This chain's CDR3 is CASSLWDRGPGLARPGELLF. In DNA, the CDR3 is TGTGCCAGCAGTTTATGGGACAGGGGTCCGGGACTAGCCCGGCCAGGGGAGCTGCTTTTT.

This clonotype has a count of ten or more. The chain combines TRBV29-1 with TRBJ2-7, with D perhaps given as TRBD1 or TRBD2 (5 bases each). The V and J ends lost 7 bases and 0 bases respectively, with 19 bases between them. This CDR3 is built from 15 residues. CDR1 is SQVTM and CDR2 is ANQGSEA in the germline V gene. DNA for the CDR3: TGCAGCGGAGGGGTGCGGACACAATCCTCCTACGAGCAGTACTTC. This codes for CSGGVRTQSSYEQYF.

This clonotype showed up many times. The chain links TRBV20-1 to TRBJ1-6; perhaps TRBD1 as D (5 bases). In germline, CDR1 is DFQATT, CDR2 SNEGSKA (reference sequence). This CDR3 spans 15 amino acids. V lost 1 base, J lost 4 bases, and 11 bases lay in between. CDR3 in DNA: TGCAGTGCTAGAGGGGACGGGATATATAATTCACCCCTCCACTTT. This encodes CSARGDGIYNSPLHF.

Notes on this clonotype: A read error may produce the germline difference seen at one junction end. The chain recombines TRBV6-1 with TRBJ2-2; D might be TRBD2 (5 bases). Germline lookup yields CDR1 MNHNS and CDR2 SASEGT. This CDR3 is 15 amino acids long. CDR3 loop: CASSESGGYAGELSF. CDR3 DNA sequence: TGTGCCAGCAGTGAAAGTGGCGGGTACGCCGGGGAGCTGTCTTTT.